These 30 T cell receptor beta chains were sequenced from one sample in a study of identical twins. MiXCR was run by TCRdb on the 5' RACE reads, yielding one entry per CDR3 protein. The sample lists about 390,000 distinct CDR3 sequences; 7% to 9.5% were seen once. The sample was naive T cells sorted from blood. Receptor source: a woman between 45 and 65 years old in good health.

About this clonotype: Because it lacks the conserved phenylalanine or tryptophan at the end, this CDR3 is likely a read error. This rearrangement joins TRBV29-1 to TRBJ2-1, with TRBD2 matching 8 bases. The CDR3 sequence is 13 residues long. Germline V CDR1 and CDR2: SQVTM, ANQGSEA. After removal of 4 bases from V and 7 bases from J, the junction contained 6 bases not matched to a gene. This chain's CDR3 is CSVAGLGTNEQFY. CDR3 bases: TGCAGCGTTGCGGGACTAGGGACTAATGAGCAGTTCTAC.

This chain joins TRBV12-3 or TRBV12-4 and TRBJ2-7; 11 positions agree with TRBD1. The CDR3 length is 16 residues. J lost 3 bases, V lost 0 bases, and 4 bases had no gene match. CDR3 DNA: TGTGCCAGCAGTTTAGCGCCGGGGACAGGGGGCTACGAGCAGTACTTC. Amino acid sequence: CASSLAPGTGGYEQYF.

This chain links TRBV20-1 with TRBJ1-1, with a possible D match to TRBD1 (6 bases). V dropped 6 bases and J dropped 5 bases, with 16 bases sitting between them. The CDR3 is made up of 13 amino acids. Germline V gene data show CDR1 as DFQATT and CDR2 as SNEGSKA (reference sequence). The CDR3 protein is CSASRGGGTEAFF. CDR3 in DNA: TGCAGTGCCAGTCGCGGGGGCGGTACTGAAGCTTTCTTT.

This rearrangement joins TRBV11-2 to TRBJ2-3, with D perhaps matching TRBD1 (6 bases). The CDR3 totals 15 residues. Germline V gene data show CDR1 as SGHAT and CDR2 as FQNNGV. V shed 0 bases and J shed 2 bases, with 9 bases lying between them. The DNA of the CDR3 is TGTGCCAGCAGCTTAGAAGGACAGTTCACAGATACGCAGTATTTT. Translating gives CASSLEGQFTDTQYF. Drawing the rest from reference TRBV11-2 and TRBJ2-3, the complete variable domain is EAGVAQSPRYKIIEKRQSVAFWCNPISGHATLYWYQQILGQGPKLLIQFQNNGVVDDSQLPKDRFSAERLKGVDSTLKIQPAKLEDSAVYLCASSLEGQFTDTQYFGPGTRLTVL.

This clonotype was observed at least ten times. CDR3 coding DNA: TGCGCCAGCACTCTCAATGGAGGAGATACGCAGTATTTT. Translating it yields CASTLNGGDTQYF. This chain connects TRBV4-1 to TRBJ2-3, with a weak D call TRBD2 (5 bases). There are 13 residues in the CDR3. Germline V gene lookup returns CDR1 MGHRA and CDR2 YSYEKL. V lost 7 bases, J lost 5 bases, and 13 bases lay in between.

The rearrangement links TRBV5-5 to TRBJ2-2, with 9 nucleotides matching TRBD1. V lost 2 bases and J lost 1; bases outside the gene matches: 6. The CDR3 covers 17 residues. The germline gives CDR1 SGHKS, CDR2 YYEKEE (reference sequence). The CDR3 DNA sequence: TGTGCCAGCAGCTTCAGGACAGGGGAGGTGAACACCGGGGAGCTGTTTTTT. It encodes CASSFRTGEVNTGELFF.

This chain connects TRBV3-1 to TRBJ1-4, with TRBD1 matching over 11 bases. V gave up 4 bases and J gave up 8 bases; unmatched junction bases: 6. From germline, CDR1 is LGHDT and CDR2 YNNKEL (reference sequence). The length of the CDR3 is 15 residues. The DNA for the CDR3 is TGTGCCAGCAGCCTCCCCGGGACAGGGGGGGAAAAACTGTTTTTT. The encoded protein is CASSLPGTGGEKLFF.

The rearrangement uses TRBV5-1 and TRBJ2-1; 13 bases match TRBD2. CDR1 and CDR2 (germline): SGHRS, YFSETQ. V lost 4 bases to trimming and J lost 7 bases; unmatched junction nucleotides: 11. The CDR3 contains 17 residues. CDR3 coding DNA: TGCGCCAGCAGCCACGGGACTAGCGGGACGACTTGGAATGAGCAGTTCTTC. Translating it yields CASSHGTSGTTWNEQFF.

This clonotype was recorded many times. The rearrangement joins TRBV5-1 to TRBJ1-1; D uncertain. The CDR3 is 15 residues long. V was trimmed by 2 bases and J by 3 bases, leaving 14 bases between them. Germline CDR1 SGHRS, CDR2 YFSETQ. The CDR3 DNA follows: TGCGCCAGCAGCTTAGGATCCGGAATAGACACTGAAGCTTTCTTT. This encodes CASSLGSGIDTEAFF.

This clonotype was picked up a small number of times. In DNA, the CDR3 is TGCGCCAGCAGCTGGGAGAACACCGGGGAGCTGTTTTTT. Its protein product is CASSWENTGELFF. The chain uses TRBV5-1 and TRBJ2-2; D is ambiguous. Per germline, CDR1 SGHRS and CDR2 YFSETQ. The CDR3 runs 13 residues. V lost 3 bases to trimming and J lost 1 base, with 4 bases between them. The variable domain in full, completed from reference TRBV5-1 and TRBJ2-2, reads KAGVTQTPRYLIKTRGQQVTLSCSPISGHRSVSWYQQTPGQGLQFLFEYFSETQRNKGNFPGRFSGRQFSNSRSEMNVSTLELGDSALYLCASSWENTGELFFGEGSRLTVL.

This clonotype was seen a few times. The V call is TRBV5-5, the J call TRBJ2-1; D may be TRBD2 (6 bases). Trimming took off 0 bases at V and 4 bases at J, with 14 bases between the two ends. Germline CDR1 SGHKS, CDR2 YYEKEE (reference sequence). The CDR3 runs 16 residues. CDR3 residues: CASSLGLGLAYNEQFF. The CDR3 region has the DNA TGTGCCAGCAGCTTGGGGCTCGGGCTAGCGTACAATGAGCAGTTCTTC.

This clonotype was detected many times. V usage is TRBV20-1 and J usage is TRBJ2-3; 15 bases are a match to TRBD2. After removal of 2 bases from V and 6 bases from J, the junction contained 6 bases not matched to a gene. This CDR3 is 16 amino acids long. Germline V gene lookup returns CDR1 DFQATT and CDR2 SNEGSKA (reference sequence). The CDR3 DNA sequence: TGCAGTGCTAGATCATGGACTAGCGGGAGGGAGGATACGCAGTATTTT. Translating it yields CSARSWTSGREDTQYF.

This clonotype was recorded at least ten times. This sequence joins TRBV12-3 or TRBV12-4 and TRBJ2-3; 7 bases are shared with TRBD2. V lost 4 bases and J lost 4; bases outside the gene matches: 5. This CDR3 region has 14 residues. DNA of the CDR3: TGTGCCAGCAGTTCGGGGACTACCGCAGATACGCAGTATTTT. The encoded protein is CASSSGTTADTQYF.

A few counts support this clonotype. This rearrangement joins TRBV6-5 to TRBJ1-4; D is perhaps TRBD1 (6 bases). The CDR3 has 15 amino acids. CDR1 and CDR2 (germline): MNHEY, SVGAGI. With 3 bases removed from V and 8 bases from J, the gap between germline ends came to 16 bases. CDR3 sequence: CASSYQGSGAEKLFF. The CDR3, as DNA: TGTGCCAGCAGTTATCAAGGGTCGGGGGCGGAAAAACTGTTTTTT.

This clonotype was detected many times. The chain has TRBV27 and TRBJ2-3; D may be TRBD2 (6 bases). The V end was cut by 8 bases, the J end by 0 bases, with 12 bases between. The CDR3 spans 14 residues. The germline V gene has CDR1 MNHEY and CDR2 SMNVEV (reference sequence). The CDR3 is CASGPGTSTDTQYF. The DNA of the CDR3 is TGTGCCAGCGGCCCGGGGACTAGCACAGATACGCAGTATTTT.

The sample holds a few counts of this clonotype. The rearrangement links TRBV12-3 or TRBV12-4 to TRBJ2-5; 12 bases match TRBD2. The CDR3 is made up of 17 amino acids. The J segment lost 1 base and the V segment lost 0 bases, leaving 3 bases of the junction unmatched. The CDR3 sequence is CASSLAVGLAGQETQYF. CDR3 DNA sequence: TGTGCCAGCAGTTTAGCGGTGGGACTAGCGGGCCAAGAGACCCAGTACTTC.

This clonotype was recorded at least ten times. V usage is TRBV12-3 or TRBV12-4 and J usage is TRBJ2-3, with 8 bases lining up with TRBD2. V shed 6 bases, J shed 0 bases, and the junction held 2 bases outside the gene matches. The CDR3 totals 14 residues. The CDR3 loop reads CASSSGGSTDTQYF. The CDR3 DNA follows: TGTGCCAGCAGCAGCGGGGGAAGCACAGATACGCAGTATTTT.

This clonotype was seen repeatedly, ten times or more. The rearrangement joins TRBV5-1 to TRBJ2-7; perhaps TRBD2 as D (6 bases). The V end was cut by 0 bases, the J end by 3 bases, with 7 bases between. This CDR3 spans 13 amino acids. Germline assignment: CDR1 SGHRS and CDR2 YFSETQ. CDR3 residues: CASSLGLVYEQYF. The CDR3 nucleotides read TGCGCCAGCAGCTTGGGACTAGTCTACGAGCAGTACTTC.

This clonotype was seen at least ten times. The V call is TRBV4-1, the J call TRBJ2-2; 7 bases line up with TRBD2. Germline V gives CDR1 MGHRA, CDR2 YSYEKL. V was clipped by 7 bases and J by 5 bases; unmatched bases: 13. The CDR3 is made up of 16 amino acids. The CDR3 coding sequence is TGCGCCAGCAACCCCGAGAGGCTAGCGGATACCGGGGAGCTGTTTTTT. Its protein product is CASNPERLADTGELFF.

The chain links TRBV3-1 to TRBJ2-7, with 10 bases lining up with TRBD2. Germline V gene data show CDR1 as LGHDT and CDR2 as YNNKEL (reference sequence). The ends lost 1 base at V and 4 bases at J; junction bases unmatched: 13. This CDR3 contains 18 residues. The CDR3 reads CASSQVDRVASGRYEQYF. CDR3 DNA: TGTGCCAGCAGCCAAGTGGACCGTGTTGCTAGCGGGAGATACGAGCAGTACTTC.

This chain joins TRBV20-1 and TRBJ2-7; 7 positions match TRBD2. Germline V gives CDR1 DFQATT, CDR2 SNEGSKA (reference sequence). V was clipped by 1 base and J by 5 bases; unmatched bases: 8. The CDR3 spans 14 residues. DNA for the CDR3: TGCAGTGCTAGAGTCCCCGGGACTATTAACGAGCAGTACGTC. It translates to CSARVPGTINEQYV.

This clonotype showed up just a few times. The CDR3 DNA follows: TGTGCCAGCAGCGTATCCACCGGGACAGGGATCGGCTACACCTTC. This encodes CASSVSTGTGIGYTF. This chain connects TRBV11-2 to TRBJ1-2; 9 bases agree with TRBD1. The CDR3 runs to 15 residues. Looked up from germline, CDR1 is SGHAT and CDR2 is FQNNGV. Unmatched junction bases numbered 12, after V lost 5 bases and J lost 8 bases.

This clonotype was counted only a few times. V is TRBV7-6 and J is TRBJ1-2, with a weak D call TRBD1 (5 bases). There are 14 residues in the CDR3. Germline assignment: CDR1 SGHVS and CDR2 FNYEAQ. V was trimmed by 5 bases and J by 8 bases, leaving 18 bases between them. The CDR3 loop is CASSPTVDLGGYTF. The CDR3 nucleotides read TGTGCCAGCAGCCCGACAGTAGACCTCGGGGGCTACACCTTC.

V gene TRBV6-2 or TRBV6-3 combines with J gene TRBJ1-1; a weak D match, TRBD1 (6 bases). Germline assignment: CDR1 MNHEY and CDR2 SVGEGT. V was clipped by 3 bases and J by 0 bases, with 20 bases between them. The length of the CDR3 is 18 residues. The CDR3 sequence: CASSYASSGVMVNTEAFF. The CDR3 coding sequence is TGTGCCAGCAGTTATGCCTCATCAGGGGTGATGGTGAACACTGAAGCTTTCTTT.

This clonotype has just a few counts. This CDR3 reads CASSQAYRGLTEAFF. The CDR3 DNA reads as TGTGCCAGCAGCCAAGCTTACAGGGGGCTCACTGAAGCTTTCTTT. This chain uses TRBV14 with TRBJ1-1, with 9 bases fitting TRBD1. The junction had 4 bases not matched to a gene; V was cut back by 1 base and J by 4 bases. The CDR3 is 15 residues long. From germline, CDR1 is SGHDN and CDR2 FVKESK.

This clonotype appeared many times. The CDR3: CASSLARDRFTDTQYF. The CDR3 DNA reads as TGCGCCAGCAGCTTGGCCCGGGACAGATTCACAGATACGCAGTATTTT. V gene TRBV5-1 combines with J gene TRBJ2-3; 7 bases align to TRBD1. V lost 0 bases to trimming and J lost 2 bases; unmatched junction nucleotides: 6. Germline lookup yields CDR1 SGHRS and CDR2 YFSETQ. CDR3 size: 16 residues.

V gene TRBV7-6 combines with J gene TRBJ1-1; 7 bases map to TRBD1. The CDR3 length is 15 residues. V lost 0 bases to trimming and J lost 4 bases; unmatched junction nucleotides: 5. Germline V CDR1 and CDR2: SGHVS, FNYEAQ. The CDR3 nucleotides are TGTGCCAGCAGCTTAGCGGGTGGGACAGTCACTGAAGCTTTCTTT. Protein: CASSLAGGTVTEAFF.

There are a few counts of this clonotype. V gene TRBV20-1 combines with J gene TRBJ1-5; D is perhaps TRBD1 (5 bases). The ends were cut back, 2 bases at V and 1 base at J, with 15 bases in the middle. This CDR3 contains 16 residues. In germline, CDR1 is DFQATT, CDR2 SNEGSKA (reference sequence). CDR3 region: CSARSGPWGSNQPQHF. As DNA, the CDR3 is TGCAGTGCTAGATCGGGACCGTGGGGAAGCAATCAGCCCCAGCATTTT.

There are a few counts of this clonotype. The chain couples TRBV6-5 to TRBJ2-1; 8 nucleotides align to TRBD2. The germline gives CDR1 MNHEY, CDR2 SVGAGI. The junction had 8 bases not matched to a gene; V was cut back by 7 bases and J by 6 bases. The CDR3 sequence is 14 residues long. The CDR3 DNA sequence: TGTGCCAGCATGGTAACTAGCGGTCTCAATGAGCAGTTCTTC. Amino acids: CASMVTSGLNEQFF.

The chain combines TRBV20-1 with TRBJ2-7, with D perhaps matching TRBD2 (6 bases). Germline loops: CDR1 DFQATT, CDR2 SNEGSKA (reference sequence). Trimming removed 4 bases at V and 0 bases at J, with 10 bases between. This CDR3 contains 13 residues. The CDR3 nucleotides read TGCAGTGCTATTCCGGGGGTCTCCTACGAGCAGTACTTC. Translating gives CSAIPGVSYEQYF.